The rows below give T cell receptor beta chains drawn from one sample of a study of blood T cell repertoires in COVID-19. Data came from immunoSEQ multiplex PCR; TCRdb stores just in-frame clones and leaves some out. The data contain some 300,000 clones, around nine tenths of them singletons. The sample was peripheral blood. These receptors were obtained from a man between 65 and 79 years old with acute or convalescent COVID-19. Both conserved end residues are part of each CDR3. A D gene is named only where the DNA matches it firmly. A row's size may be missing; if present it is once, few, many or a size class.

d_call,clone_size,j_call,v_call,cdr3_aa
TRBD1,.,TRBJ1-1,TRBV3-1/TRBV3-2,CASSPFRDRVTEAFF
TRBD1,.,TRBJ1-2,TRBV5-1,CASSPAGGGYTF
.,.,TRBJ2-3,TRBV30,CAWSARGDTQYF
TRBD2,.,TRBJ2-2,TRBV7-8,CASSFYTSGNTGELFF
.,.,TRBJ2-7,TRBV7-2,CASSLGAGISYEQYF
.,.,TRBJ1-5,TRBV20-1,CSASSQANQPQHF
.,.,TRBJ2-1,TRBV10-3,CAAGKGEQFF
.,.,TRBJ2-3,TRBV11-2,CASSLDLTDTQYF
.,.,TRBJ2-1,TRBV28,CASQWGRYNEQFF
TRBD1,.,TRBJ2-7,TRBV4-3,CASSQALGQGVYEQYF
TRBD1,.,TRBJ1-1,TRBV5-1,CASSLGQGRVNTEAFF
.,.,TRBJ1-5,TRBV7-8,CASSLRQENQPQHF
TRBD1,.,TRBJ2-4,TRBV5-1,CASSPGDRVRGDIQYF
TRBD1,.,TRBJ1-2,TRBV6-5,CASSPQYDRGYGYTF
.,few,TRBJ2-7,TRBV21-1,CASSKATGHPNEQYF
.,.,TRBJ2-1,TRBV14,CASSQGKRVSYNEQFF
.,.,TRBJ1-6,TRBV30,CAWNYGDFNSPLHF
TRBD2,few,TRBJ2-7,TRBV10-3,CAISEGGLAGAGEQYF
.,few,TRBJ1-2,TRBV15,CATSSSYATVKNYGYTF
TRBD2,.,TRBJ2-3,TRBV5-5,CASSLALAVTDTQYF
TRBD1,.,TRBJ1-3,TRBV11-3,CASSPSNRDRGSGNTIYF
.,.,TRBJ2-1,TRBV5-1,CASSQAEIYNEQFF
.,once,TRBJ2-5,TRBV11-2,CASNPSWGQGGQETQYF
.,.,TRBJ1-6,TRBV7-2,CASSLDLNSPLHF
.,few,TRBJ1-2,TRBV7-2,CASSPLNPGANYGYTF
TRBD2,.,TRBJ2-7,TRBV20-1,CSASPASGASYEQYF
.,.,TRBJ2-3,TRBV7-9,CASSLTGTDTQYF
.,.,TRBJ1-2,TRBV7-2,CASSFERNNYGYTF
TRBD2,.,TRBJ2-2,TRBV7-9,CASSPGLAGTGELFF
TRBD1,.,TRBJ2-7,TRBV19,CASSTNSQGASYEQYF
TRBD1,.,TRBJ1-6,TRBV5-4,CASSYRQGSASPLHF
TRBD1,.,TRBJ2-5,TRBV7-9,CASSRYRSTGGQETQYF
.,.,TRBJ1-4,TRBV24-1,CATSDLDHGEEKLFF
.,.,TRBJ2-2,TRBV19,CASSPELQGSGELFF
.,.,TRBJ2-4,TRBV6-5,CASSNEDIQYF
.,.,TRBJ2-3,TRBV29-1,CSASLMTGGRTDTQYF
TRBD1,.,TRBJ2-1,TRBV6-5,CASGDRLTYEQFF
.,.,TRBJ1-4,TRBV5-4,CASSLPGTNEKLFF
.,.,TRBJ2-5,TRBV18,CASSPRGGQETQYF
.,.,TRBJ2-7,TRBV6-5,CASSYSRGGYEQYF
.,once,TRBJ2-3,TRBV19,CASQSRDTQYF
TRBD1,.,TRBJ1-1,TRBV18,CASSPLGGQMNTEAFF
TRBD2,.,TRBJ2-3,TRBV6-5,CASRRSGGGSDTQYF
TRBD1,.,TRBJ1-2,TRBV5-5,CASSPGQGPYGYTF
TRBD2,.,TRBJ2-7,TRBV6-5,CASRRTSVGEQYF
TRBD1,few,TRBJ1-2,TRBV11-3,CASSLSSIGQGAYYGYTF
.,few,TRBJ1-3,TRBV13,CASSPRWSSGNTIYF
TRBD1,.,TRBJ1-1,TRBV30,CAWSTPRTGRTEAFF
TRBD2,.,TRBJ2-3,TRBV9,CASSVAAGGRVTQYF
TRBD1,.,TRBJ2-7,TRBV28,CASSFPTGFSYEQYF
TRBD1,.,TRBJ1-1,TRBV7-2,CASSQQGGIAEAFF
.,.,TRBJ1-1,TRBV10-2,CASSDRDTEAFF
TRBD2,.,TRBJ2-1,TRBV6-5,CASRLLAGVNDEQFF
TRBD1,.,TRBJ1-1,TRBV6-5,CASRGQTNTEAFF
TRBD1,.,TRBJ1-6,TRBV7-8,CASSLATGGFGALHF
TRBD2,.,TRBJ2-1,TRBV5-1,CASSWETSGAYNEQFF
.,.,TRBJ2-1,TRBV15,CATSRGRYNEQFF
TRBD2,.,TRBJ2-3,TRBV24-1,CATSDPSGGFADTQYF
.,once,TRBJ2-7,TRBV5-5,CASSSPRRGLSYEQYF